The present entry profiles one T cell receptor (beta chain) with its context. Its target is unknown. The data derive from a study of shared clonotypes between healthy human individuals. Across the study: Each donor contributed plates that comprised three CD4 naive, three CD4 memory, two CD8 naive and one CD8 memory.

Germline V gene data show CDR1 as LGHNA and CDR2 as YNFKEQ. V shed 3 bases, J shed 2 bases, and the junction held 10 bases outside the gene matches. The CDR3 extends over 17 amino acids. Sequencing used immunoSEQ multiplex PCR; TCRdb keeps in-frame clones, though not all of them. The sample has hundreds of thousands of clones, roughly 96% seen once; the top ten hold more than 0.3%. Study-level findings and limits: Rarefaction gave evidence that sorted-subset sequencing remained incomplete despite large depth. Represented diversity, genetic and exposure-history alike, was limited by few donors. Only blood underwent sampling, and tissue repertoires likely differ.

This clonotype originated in a man younger than 45 in good health. Sequencing used memory CD8+ T cells sorted from blood. This sample's subset: CD45RO+ cells pooled with CCR7-negative TemRA cells. This chain connects TRBV4-2 to TRBJ1-1, with TRBD1 identical over 9 bases. This chain's CDR3 is CASSQDRGYFSNTEAFF. CDR3 in DNA: TGTGCCAGCAGCCAGGACAGGGGATATTTTTCAAACACTGAAGCTTTCTTT.